The sequence of this T cell receptor beta chain was determined in a study of control samples from healthy donors and cancer patients. The length of the CDR3 is 15 residues. The germline V gene encodes CDR1 KGHSH and CDR2 LQKENI. Trimming pared 2 bases from V and 0 bases from J, leaving 8 bases between. The protocol was immunoSEQ multiplex PCR, while the TCRdb copy is restricted to in-frame clones and leaves out a portion. The sample lists about 100,000 clones; approximately 90% were seen once. The source of this sequence is a man aged 25-45 years in good health. The chain employs TRBV18 and TRBJ1-3; D unclear. The sample was blood. The CDR3 bases are TGTGCCAGCTCACCATTGGGATTCTCTGGAAACACCATATATTTT. It specifies CASSPLGFSGNTIYF. The complete variable domain, with remaining parts taken from reference TRBV18 and TRBJ1-3, reads NAGVMQNPRHLVRRRGQEARLRCSPMKGHSHVYWYRQLPEEGLKFMVYLQKENIIDESGMPKERFSAEFPKEGPSILRIQQVVRGDSAAYFCASSPLGFSGNTIYFGEGSWLTVV.